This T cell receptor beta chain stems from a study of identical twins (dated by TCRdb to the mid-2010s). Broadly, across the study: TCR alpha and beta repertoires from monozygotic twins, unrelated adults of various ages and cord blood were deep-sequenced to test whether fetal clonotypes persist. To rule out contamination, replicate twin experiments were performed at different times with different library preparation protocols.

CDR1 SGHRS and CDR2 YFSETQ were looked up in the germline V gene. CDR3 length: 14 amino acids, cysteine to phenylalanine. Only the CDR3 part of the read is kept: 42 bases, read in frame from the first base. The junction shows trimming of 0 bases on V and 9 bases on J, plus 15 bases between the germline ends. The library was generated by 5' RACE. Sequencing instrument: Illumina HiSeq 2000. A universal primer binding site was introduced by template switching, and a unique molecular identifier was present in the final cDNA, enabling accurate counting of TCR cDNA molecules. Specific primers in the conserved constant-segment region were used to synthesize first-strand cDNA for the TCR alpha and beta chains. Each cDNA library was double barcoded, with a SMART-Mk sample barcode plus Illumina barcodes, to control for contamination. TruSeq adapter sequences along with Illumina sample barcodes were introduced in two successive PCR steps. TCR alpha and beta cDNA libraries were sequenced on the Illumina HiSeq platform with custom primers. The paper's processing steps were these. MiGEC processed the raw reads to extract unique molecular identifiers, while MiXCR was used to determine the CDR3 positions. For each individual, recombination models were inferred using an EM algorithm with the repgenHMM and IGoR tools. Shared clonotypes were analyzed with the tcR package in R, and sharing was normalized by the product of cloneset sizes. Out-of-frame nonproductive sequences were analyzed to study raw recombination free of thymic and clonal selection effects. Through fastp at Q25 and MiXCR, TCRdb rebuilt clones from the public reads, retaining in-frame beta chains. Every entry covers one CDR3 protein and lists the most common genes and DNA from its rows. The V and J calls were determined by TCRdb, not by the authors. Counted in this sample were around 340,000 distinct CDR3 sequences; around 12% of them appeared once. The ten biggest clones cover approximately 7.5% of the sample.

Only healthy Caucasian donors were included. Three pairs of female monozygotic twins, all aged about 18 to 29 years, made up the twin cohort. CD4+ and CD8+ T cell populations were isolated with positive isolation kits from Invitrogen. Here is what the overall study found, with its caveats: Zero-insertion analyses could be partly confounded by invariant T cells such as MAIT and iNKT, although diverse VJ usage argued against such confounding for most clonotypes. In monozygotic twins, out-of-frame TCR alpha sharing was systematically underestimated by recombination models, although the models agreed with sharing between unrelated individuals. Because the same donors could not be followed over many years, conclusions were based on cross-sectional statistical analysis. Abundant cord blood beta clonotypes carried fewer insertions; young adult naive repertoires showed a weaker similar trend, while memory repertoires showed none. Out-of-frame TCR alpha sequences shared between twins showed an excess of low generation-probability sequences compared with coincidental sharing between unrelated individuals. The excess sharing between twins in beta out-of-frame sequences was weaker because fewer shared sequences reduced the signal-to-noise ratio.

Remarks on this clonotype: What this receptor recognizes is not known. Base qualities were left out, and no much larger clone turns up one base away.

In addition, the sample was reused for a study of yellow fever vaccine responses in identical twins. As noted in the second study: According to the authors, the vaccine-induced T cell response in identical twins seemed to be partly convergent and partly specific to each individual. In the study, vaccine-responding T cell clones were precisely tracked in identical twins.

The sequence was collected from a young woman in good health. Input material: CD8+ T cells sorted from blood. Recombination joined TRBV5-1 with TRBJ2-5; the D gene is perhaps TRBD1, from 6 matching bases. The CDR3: CASSLGGLRRAQYF. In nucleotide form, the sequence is TGCGCCAGCAGCTTGGGGGGGCTCCGAAGGGCCCAGTACTTC.